Sequencing of this T cell receptor (beta chain) was carried out in a study of blood T cell repertoires in COVID-19. Study-level background: Sample material is recorded as cDNA or gDNA derived from T cells, B-cell-depleted T cells, or PBMCs.

The germline V and J ends were trimmed by 0 bases and 4 bases, with 6 bases remaining between them. CDR3 size: 14 residues. CDR1 and CDR2 (germline): MRHNA, SNTAGT. Data came from immunoSEQ multiplex PCR; TCRdb stores just in-frame clones and leaves some out. Among around 100,000 clones listed, about 88% were seen once. This rearrangement joins TRBV6-4 to TRBJ1-4; no definite D call. The sequence derives from a man younger than 45 in a cohort sampled during active COVID-19. The source material was peripheral blood. DNA of the CDR3: TGTGCCAGCAGTGACTCGTTCAGTAATGAAAAACTGTTTTTT. As protein: CASSDSFSNEKLFF.